A selection of T cell receptor beta chains follows, all from one sample in a study of radiotherapy plus CTLA-4 blockade in lung cancer. Repertoires were generated with immunoSEQ multiplex PCR, while TCRdb's copy carries only in-frame clones and drops some. The sample records approximately 52,000 clones, around 79% being singletons. The sequencing here drew on peripheral blood, taken from a patient treated with radiotherapy plus ipilimumab. These receptors came from a human donor with non-small cell lung cancer whose response to radiotherapy plus ipilimumab could not be evaluated. The conserved cysteine and the conserved F or W are not part of the CDR3 here.

ASSRTGDYGYT	TRBV19	TRBJ1-2
ASNPRGGNTEAF	TRBV5-1	TRBJ1-1
ASSLTPGGPTEAF	TRBV11-2	TRBJ1-1
ASSLDSGRDEQY	TRBV5-1	TRBJ2-7
ASSLNGAF	TRBV28	TRBJ1-1
ASTLTGSYIQY	TRBV7-2	TRBJ2-4
ASSPDFLLSYEQY	TRBV7-2	TRBJ2-7
ASSPGGGGDYEQY	TRBV5-1	TRBJ2-7
AITSSGISEQY	TRBV10-3	.
ASSPSLASGTQY	TRBV11-3	TRBJ2-3
ASSPQGADGNTIY	TRBV18	TRBJ1-3
ASSLARTGIGETQY	TRBV7-2	TRBJ2-5
ASSRKSGGINEQF	TRBV13	TRBJ2-1
ASSPETGPYEQY	TRBV5-6	TRBJ2-7
SVPTQLAEPGTQY	TRBV29-1	TRBJ2-5
ATQRGGTNYGYT	TRBV4-2	TRBJ1-2
ASIQTGSTSTDTQY	TRBV5-1	TRBJ2-3
ASSPDRGGLGTQY	TRBV18	TRBJ2-5
ASSLSDSSYNSPLH	TRBV7-9	TRBJ1-6
ASTPQGPRQRLF	TRBV2	TRBJ1-4